These T cell receptor beta chains were read from a single sample in a study of response to subunit inactivated influenza vaccine. TCRdb re-derived calls from the RT-PCR reads in MiXCR, one entry per CDR3 protein. The sample holds around 500,000 distinct CDR3 sequences, approximately 11% seen once. The source was PBMCs from blood, collected about 6 weeks after vaccination. The receptors originated from a man in his fifties who received an inactivated influenza vaccine. Each CDR3 is given with its conserved first and last residue. The order of the fields is D gene, V gene, J gene, clone size, CDR3 DNA, CDR3 protein. The D gene is left open where the match is weak. Size tells how often a clone was seen (once, few, many) or the class of an expanded clone, and some rows leave it out.

D: -
V: TRBV5-1
J: TRBJ2-2
size: many
DNA: TGCGCCAGCAGCTTGGCAGGGGACACCGGGGAGCTGTTTTTT
CDR3: CASSLAGDTGELFF

D: TRBD1
V: TRBV2
J: TRBJ2-5
size: -
DNA: TGTGCCAGCAGAACAACAGGGGGCGGGGAGACCCAGTACTTC
CDR3: CASRTTGGGETQYF

D: TRBD2
V: TRBV6-2/TRBV6-3
J: TRBJ2-1
size: -
DNA: TGTGCCAGCAGTTACGGGATCGGGCTAGCGGGAGTTCTGTCCTACAATGAGCAGTTCTTC
CDR3: CASSYGIGLAGVLSYNEQFF

D: -
V: TRBV29-1
J: TRBJ2-3
size: few
DNA: TGCAGCGTTGATGTGGCCCGGCTGGCAGATACGCAGTATTTT
CDR3: CSVDVARLADTQYF

D: -
V: TRBV29-1
J: TRBJ1-1
size: few
DNA: TGCAGCGTTGAGGTGGCAGGGCTAAACACTGAAGCTTTCTTT
CDR3: CSVEVAGLNTEAFF

D: TRBD2
V: TRBV7-8
J: TRBJ2-7
size: few
DNA: TGTGCCAGCAGCCCTGCGGCGGGGGAGCCTCGGTACTTC
CDR3: CASSPAAGEPRYF

D: -
V: TRBV4-3
J: TRBJ2-4
size: few
DNA: TGCGCCAGCAGCCCCCTAGGTAGGGATTACGAAAACATTCAGTACTTC
CDR3: CASSPLGRDYENIQYF

D: TRBD1
V: TRBV28
J: TRBJ1-2
size: few
DNA: TGTGCCAGCAGCACCTCTATCCGGACAGGGAACTATGGCTACACCTTC
CDR3: CASSTSIRTGNYGYTF

D: -
V: TRBV5-1
J: TRBJ2-3
size: many
DNA: TGCGCCAGCAGCTCCGATCTGGCCTCCACAGATACGCAGTATTTT
CDR3: CASSSDLASTDTQYF

D: -
V: TRBV7-9
J: TRBJ2-1
size: -
DNA: TGTGCCAGCAGCTACCCCCTAGCGAGATTTGACAATGAGCAGTTCTTC
CDR3: CASSYPLARFDNEQFF

D: -
V: TRBV29-1
J: TRBJ1-2
size: -
DNA: TGCAGCGTTGAAGGGCCCTATGGCTACACCTTC
CDR3: CSVEGPYGYTF